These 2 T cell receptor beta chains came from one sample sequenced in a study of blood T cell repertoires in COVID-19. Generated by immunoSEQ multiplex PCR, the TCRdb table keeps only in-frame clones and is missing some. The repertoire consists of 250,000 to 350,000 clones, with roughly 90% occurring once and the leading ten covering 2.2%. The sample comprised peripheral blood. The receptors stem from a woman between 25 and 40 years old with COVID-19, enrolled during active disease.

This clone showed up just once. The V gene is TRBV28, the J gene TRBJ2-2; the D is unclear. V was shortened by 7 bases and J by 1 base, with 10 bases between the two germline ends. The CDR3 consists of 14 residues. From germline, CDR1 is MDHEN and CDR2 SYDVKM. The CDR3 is CASMRFRNTGELFF. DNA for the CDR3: TGTGCCAGCATGCGCTTTCGGAACACCGGGGAGCTGTTTTTT.

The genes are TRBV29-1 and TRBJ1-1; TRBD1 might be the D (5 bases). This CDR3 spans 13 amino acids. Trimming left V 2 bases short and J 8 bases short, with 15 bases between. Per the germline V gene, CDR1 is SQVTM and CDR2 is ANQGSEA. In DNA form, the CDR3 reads TGCAGCGTTGAACCGATACAGGTTCCCGAAGCTTTCTTT. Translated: CSVEPIQVPEAFF.